These 16 T cell receptor beta chains were sequenced from one sample in a study of T cell repertoires in cytomegalovirus infection. One entry per CDR3 protein results from TCRdb running MiXCR on the reads. The sample lists fewer than 700,000 distinct CDR3 sequences, roughly 26% occurring once. Sequenced: CD8+ T cells from PBMCs. The receptors derive from a human donor in good health (CMV status not recorded). Some clones in this sample may be carry-over from other donors' samples.

This clonotype turned up a few times. The chain links TRBV9 to TRBJ2-1; 9 bases line up with TRBD1. Looked up from germline, CDR1 is SGDLS and CDR2 is YYNGEE. J gave up 6 bases and V 0 bases, and 1 base lay outside the gene matches. The CDR3 consists of 14 residues. CDR3 coding DNA: TGTGCCAGCAGCGTAGGGGACAGGGTCAATGAGCAGTTCTTC. Its protein is CASSVGDRVNEQFF.

This clonotype was seen ten or more times. The chain is built from TRBV6-2 or TRBV6-3 and TRBJ2-1; 9 nucleotides match TRBD2. CDR1 MNHEY and CDR2 SVGEGT come from the germline V gene. The CDR3 totals 13 residues. After removal of 5 bases from V and 7 bases from J, the junction contained 3 bases not matched to a gene. This chain's CDR3 is CASSAGGQNEQFF. The CDR3 DNA is TGTGCCAGCAGTGCGGGGGGGCAGAATGAGCAGTTCTTC.

The chain employs TRBV20-1 and TRBJ1-2, with a weak D call TRBD1 (5 bases). Trimming shortened V by 2 bases and J by 4 bases, and 17 bases separated the two germline ends. The germline V gene has CDR1 DFQATT and CDR2 SNEGSKA (reference sequence). The length of the CDR3 is 15 residues. The CDR3 region has the DNA TGCAGTGCTAGAATACGCCAGGGAACTCTCTATGGCTACACCTTC. The encoded protein is CSARIRQGTLYGYTF.

The chain links TRBV2 to TRBJ2-7; D is perhaps TRBD1 or TRBD2 (5 bases each). In germline, CDR1 is SNHLY, CDR2 FYNNEI. V was shortened by 7 bases and J by 3 bases, with 16 bases between the two germline ends. The CDR3 contains 14 residues. The CDR3 loop reads CASMGVSEGYEQYV. The CDR3 DNA is TGTGCCAGCATGGGGGTGAGCGAAGGCTACGAGCAGTACGTC.

This chain uses TRBV7-3 with TRBJ1-4; 7 positions agree with TRBD1. The CDR3 loop spans 13 amino acids. Looked up from germline, CDR1 is SGHTA and CDR2 is FQGTGA. Unmatched junction bases numbered 8, after V lost 8 bases and J lost 8 bases. DNA of the CDR3: TGTGCCAGCGGATACAGGGGTTTGGAAAAACTGTTTTTT. It codes for CASGYRGLEKLFF.

At least ten counts were recorded for this clonotype. This rearrangement joins TRBV6-1 to TRBJ2-7; 7 bases align to TRBD1. J lost 3 bases, V lost 8 bases, and 1 base had no gene match. This CDR3 is 11 amino acids long. Germline V gene lookup returns CDR1 MNHNS and CDR2 SASEGT. In DNA, the CDR3 is TGTGCCAGCCGGGACAGCTACGAGCAGTACTTC. Translating it yields CASRDSYEQYF.

The rearrangement links TRBV28 to TRBJ2-7; weak D call: TRBD2 (5 bases). Germline CDR1 is MDHEN and CDR2 is SYDVKM. The length of the CDR3 is 13 residues. The V and J ends lost 5 bases and 8 bases respectively, with 16 bases between them. CDR3 DNA sequence: TGTGCCAGCAGTCAACTCGGGAACGAGCAGCAGTACGTC. Its translation: CASSQLGNEQQYV.

About this clonotype: A much larger clone differs from this one at a single base, so this may be a read error. This rearrangement joins TRBV6-2 or TRBV6-3 to TRBJ2-2, with D unclear. Germline values: CDR1 MNHEY, CDR2 SVGEGT. This CDR3 spans 14 amino acids. Here the CDR3 reads CASSYHEVTRELFF. The CDR3, as DNA: TGTGCCAGCAGTTATCATGAGGTCACCAGGGAGCTGTTTTTT.

Comment on this clonotype: Sequence at one end of the junction differs from germline and may be a read error. CDR3 DNA: TGTGCCAACAGTCCACGGGACAGGGTTGTGGATGAGCAGTTCTTC. Translating it yields CANSPRDRVVDEQFF. The rearrangement uses TRBV28 and TRBJ2-1, with 9 bases fitting TRBD1. Looked up from germline, CDR1 is MDHEN and CDR2 is SYDVKM. The length of the CDR3 is 15 residues. Filled out from reference TRBV28 and TRBJ2-1, the complete variable domain reads DVKVTQSSRYLVKRTGEKVFLECVQDMDHENMFWYRQDPGLGLRLIYFSYDVKMKEKGDIPEGYSVSREKKERFSLILESASTNQTSMYLCANSPRDRVVDEQFFGPGTRLTVL.

This clonotype was observed a handful of times. The rearrangement joins TRBV25-1 to TRBJ2-7; perhaps TRBD2 as D (6 bases). CDR3 length: 11 residues. V was cut by 10 bases and J by 6 bases, with 13 bases left in between. Germline CDR1 MGHDK, CDR2 SYGVNS. CDR3 nucleotide sequence: TGTGCCACCGGGACGGGGGTCGAGCAGTACTTC. Its protein is CATGTGVEQYF.

The chain recombines TRBV20-1 with TRBJ2-7; the D is unclear. The germline gives CDR1 DFQATT, CDR2 SNEGSKA (reference sequence). The germline V and J ends were trimmed by 2 bases and 4 bases, with 3 bases remaining between them. The CDR3 has 10 amino acids. The CDR3 spells CSARSYEQYF. In DNA, the CDR3 is TGCAGTGCTAGAAGTTACGAGCAGTACTTC.

Ten or more counts support this clonotype. The rearrangement uses TRBV10-3 and TRBJ1-2; D not resolved. The germline V gene encodes CDR1 ENHRY and CDR2 SYGVKD. V shed 0 bases and J shed 3 bases, with 8 bases lying between them. CDR3 length: 14 amino acids. This CDR3 reads CAISESRSYYGYTF. As DNA, the CDR3 is TGTGCCATCAGTGAGTCGAGAAGTTACTATGGCTACACCTTC.

This clonotype was detected a few times. This chain links TRBV19 with TRBJ2-2, with D maybe TRBD1 (5 bases). The germline gives CDR1 LNHDA, CDR2 SQIVND (reference sequence). V lost 9 bases and J lost 1, with 12 bases in between. The CDR3 is 14 residues long. Here the CDR3 reads CARTEWKNTGELFF. The CDR3 coding sequence is TGTGCCAGGACAGAGTGGAAGAACACCGGGGAGCTGTTTTTT.

This clonotype was seen only a few times. The chain joins TRBV15 to TRBJ1-5; 7 positions agree with TRBD1. V lost 0 bases and J lost 4; bases outside the gene matches: 3. The CDR3 sequence is 15 residues long. CDR1 and CDR2 (germline): LNHNV, YYDKDF (reference sequence). The CDR3 nucleotides read TGTGCCACCAGCAGAGAGGCAGGGGGGAATCAGCCCCAGCATTTT. It yields the protein CATSREAGGNQPQHF.

This clonotype showed up just a few times. This sequence joins TRBV6-6 and TRBJ2-5; no clear D gene. V gave up 5 bases and J gave up 4 bases, with 14 bases separating them. The CDR3 has 14 amino acids. Germline V gene data show CDR1 as MNHNY and CDR2 as SVGAGI (reference sequence). In DNA, the CDR3 is TGTGCCAGCAGTCATACTTGGGGAAGAGAGACCCAGTACTTC. Its protein is CASSHTWGRETQYF.

The table lists this clonotype with a few counts. The chain combines TRBV18 with TRBJ1-1, with D possibly being TRBD1 (5 bases). Per the germline V gene, CDR1 is KGHSH and CDR2 is LQKENI. V was pared by 4 bases and J by 0 bases, with 12 bases between. This CDR3 has 15 residues. DNA for the CDR3: TGTGCCAGCTCACTAGGGGCCCATTTGAACACTGAAGCTTTCTTT. It yields the protein CASSLGAHLNTEAFF.